The clone carrying this T cell receptor (beta chain) was recorded at least ten times. The antigen remains unidentified. This sample's RNA came from whole unsorted tissue. The data derive from a study of tumor and adjacent non-tumor tissue in lung cancer. Study-level background: The cohort had approximately 12 adenocarcinoma, a couple of squamous cell and 1 small cell patients. The study, taken as a whole, reports: Tumor tissue had significantly higher TCR diversity than normal lung.

A modified ARM-PCR protocol with three rounds of nested PCR amplified TCRbeta. Each CDR3 protein gets one entry after TCRdb re-called the multiplex PCR reads with MiXCR. The sample contains roughly 93,000 distinct CDR3 sequences, about 67% of which appear only once. The ends were cut back, 0 bases at V and 2 bases at J, with 9 bases in the middle. From germline, CDR1 is MGHRA and CDR2 YSYEKL. The CDR3 runs to 15 residues. The clonotype comes from a man in his sixties with non-small cell lung cancer. This chain joins TRBV4-1 and TRBJ2-3; D not resolved. The sequenced material came from lung tumor tissue. This CDR3 is CASSQEFRYTDTQYF. CDR3 DNA sequence: TGCGCCAGCAGCCAAGAGTTCCGGTACACAGATACGCAGTATTTT.